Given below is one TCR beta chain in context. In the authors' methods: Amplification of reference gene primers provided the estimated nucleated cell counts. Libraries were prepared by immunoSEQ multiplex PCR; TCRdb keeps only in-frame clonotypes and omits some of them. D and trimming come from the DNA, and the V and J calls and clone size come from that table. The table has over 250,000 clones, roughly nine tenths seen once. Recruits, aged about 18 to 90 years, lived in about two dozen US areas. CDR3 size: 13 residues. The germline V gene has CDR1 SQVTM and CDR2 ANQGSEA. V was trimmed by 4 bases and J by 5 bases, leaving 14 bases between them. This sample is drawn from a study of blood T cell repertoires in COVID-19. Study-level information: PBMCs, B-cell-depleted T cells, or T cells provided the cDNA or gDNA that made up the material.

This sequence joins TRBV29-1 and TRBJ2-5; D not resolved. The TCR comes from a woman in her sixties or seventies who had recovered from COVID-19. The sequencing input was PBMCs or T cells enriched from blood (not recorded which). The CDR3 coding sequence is TGCAGCGTTGGAGGCCGCAGCGTGGAGACCCAGTACTTC. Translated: CSVGGRSVETQYF.